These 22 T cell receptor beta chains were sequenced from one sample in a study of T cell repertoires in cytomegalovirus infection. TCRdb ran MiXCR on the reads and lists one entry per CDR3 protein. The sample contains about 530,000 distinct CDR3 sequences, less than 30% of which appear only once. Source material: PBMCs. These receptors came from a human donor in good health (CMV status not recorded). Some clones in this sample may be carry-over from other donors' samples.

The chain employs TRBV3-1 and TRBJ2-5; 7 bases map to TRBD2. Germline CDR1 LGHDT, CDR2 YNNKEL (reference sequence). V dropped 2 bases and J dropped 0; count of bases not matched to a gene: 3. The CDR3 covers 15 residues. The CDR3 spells CASSQTSADQETQYF. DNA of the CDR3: TGTGCCAGCAGCCAAACTAGCGCCGACCAAGAGACCCAGTACTTC.

The CDR3 sequence is CASSLRGFGTEAFF. The DNA for the CDR3 is TGTGCCAGCAGCCTAAGGGGTTTCGGCACTGAAGCTTTCTTT. The chain joins TRBV12-3 or TRBV12-4 to TRBJ1-1, with TRBD1 as a possible D gene (5 bases). CDR3 length: 14 amino acids. Trimming left V 6 bases short and J 4 bases short, with 15 bases between.

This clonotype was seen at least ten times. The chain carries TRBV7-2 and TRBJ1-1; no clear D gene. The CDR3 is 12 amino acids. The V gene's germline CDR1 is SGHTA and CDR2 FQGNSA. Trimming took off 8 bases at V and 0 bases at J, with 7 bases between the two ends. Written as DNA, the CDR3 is TGTGCCAGCGGAAAAGTGAACACTGAAGCTTTCTTT. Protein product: CASGKVNTEAFF.

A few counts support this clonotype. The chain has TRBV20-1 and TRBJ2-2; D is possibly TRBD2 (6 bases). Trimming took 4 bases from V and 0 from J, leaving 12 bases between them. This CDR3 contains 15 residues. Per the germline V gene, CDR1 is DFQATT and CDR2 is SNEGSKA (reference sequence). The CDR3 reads CSAIASDTNTGELFF. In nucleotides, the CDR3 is TGCAGTGCTATCGCTAGCGATACGAACACCGGGGAGCTGTTTTTT.

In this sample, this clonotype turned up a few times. The CDR3 is CASSLGTAPNEKLFF. The CDR3 DNA reads TGTGCCAGCAGCCTAGGGACAGCTCCTAATGAAAAACTGTTTTTT. V usage is TRBV5-5 and J usage is TRBJ1-4; 7 nucleotides align to TRBD1. The germline gives CDR1 SGHKS, CDR2 YYEKEE (reference sequence). The junction had 6 bases not matched to a gene; V was cut back by 4 bases and J by 3 bases. The CDR3 contains 15 residues.

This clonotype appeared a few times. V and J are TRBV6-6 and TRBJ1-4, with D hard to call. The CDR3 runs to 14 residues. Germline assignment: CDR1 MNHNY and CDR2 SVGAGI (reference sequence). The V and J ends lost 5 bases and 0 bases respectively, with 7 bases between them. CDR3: CASSRFATNEKLFF. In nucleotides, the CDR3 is TGTGCCAGCAGTAGATTTGCAACTAATGAAAAACTGTTTTTT.

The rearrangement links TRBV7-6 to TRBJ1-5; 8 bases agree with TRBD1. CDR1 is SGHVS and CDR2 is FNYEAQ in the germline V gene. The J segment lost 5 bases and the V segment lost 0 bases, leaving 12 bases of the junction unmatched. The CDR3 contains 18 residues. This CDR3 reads CASSLAKPGQGAHQPQHF. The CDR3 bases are TGTGCCAGCAGCTTAGCAAAGCCAGGGCAGGGGGCTCATCAGCCCCAGCATTTT.

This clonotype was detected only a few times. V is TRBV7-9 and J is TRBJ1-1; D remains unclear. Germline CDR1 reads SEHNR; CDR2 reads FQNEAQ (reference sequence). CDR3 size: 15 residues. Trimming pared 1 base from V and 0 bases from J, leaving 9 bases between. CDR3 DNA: TGTGCCAGCAGCTTAGGGGGAGTCATGAACACTGAAGCTTTCTTT. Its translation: CASSLGGVMNTEAFF.

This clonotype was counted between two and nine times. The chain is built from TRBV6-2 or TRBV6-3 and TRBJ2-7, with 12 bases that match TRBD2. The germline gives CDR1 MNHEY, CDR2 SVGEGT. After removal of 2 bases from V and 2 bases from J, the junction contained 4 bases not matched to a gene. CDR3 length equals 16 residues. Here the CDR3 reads CASSYRTSGDPYEQYV. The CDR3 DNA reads TGTGCCAGCAGTTACCGGACTAGCGGGGACCCCTACGAGCAGTACGTC.

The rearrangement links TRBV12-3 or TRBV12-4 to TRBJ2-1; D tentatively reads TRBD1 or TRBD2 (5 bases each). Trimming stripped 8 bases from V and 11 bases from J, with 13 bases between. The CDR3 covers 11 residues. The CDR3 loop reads CASSGPQKQFF. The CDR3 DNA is TGTGCCAGCTCGGGGCCCCAAAAGCAGTTCTTC.

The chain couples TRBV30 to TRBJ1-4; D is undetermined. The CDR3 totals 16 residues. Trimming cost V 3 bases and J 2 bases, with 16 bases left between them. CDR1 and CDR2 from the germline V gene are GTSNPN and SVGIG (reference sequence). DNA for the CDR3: TGTGCCTGGAGGGCCCCCATGGCAACTACTAATGAAAAACTGTTTTTT. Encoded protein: CAWRAPMATTNEKLFF.

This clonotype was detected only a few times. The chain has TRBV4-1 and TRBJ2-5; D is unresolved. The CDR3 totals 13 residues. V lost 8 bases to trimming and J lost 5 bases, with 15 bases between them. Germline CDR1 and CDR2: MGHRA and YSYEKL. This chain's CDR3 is CASGWAVRETQYF. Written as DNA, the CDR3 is TGCGCCAGCGGTTGGGCTGTCCGCGAGACCCAGTACTTC.

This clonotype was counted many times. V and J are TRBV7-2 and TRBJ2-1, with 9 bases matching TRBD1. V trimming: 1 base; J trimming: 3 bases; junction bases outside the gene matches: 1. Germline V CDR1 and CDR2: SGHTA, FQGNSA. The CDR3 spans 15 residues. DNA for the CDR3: TGTGCCAGCAGCTTAGGGACAGGGGTCTACAATGAGCAGTTCTTC. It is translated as CASSLGTGVYNEQFF. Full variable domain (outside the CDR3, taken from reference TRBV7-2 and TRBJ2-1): GAGVSQSPSNKVTEKGKDVELRCDPISGHTALYWYRQSLGQGLEFLIYFQGNSAPDKSGLPSDRFSAERTGGSVSTLTIQRTQQEDSAVYLCASSLGTGVYNEQFFGPGTRLTVL.

CDR3 sequence: CASSLYGGPNTGELFF. CDR3 DNA sequence: TGTGCCAGCAGTCTATACGGGGGGCCAAACACCGGGGAGCTGTTTTTT. The chain employs TRBV12-3 or TRBV12-4 and TRBJ2-2, with D maybe TRBD2 (7 bases). The CDR3 runs to 16 residues. V dropped 5 bases and J dropped 2 bases, with 15 bases sitting between them.

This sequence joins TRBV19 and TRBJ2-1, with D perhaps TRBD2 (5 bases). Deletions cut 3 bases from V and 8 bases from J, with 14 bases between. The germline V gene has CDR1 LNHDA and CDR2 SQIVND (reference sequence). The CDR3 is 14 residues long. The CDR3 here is CASSISHPLDEQFF. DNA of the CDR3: TGTGCCAGTAGTATCTCCCACCCACTAGATGAGCAGTTCTTC.

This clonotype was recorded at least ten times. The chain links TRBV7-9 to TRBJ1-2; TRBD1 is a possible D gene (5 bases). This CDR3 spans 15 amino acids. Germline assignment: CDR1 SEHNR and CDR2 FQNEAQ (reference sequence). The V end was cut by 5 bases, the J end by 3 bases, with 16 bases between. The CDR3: CASSPGGGTHYGYTF. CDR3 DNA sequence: TGTGCCAGCAGCCCCGGGGGTGGAACTCACTATGGCTACACCTTC.

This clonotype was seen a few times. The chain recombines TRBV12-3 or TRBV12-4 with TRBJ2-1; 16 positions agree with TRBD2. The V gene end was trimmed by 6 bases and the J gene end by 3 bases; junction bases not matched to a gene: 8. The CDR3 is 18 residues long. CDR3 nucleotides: TGTGCCAGCAGCCCGTGGGGGACTAGCGGGAGGGGCTACAATGAGCAGTTCTTC. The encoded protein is CASSPWGTSGRGYNEQFF.

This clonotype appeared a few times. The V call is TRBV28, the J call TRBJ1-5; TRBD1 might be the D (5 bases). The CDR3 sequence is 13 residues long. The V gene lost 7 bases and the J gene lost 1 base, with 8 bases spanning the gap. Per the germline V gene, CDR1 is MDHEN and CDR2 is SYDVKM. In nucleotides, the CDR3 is TGTGCCAGCATCAGGGACAGCAATCAGCCCCAGCATTTT. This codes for CASIRDSNQPQHF.

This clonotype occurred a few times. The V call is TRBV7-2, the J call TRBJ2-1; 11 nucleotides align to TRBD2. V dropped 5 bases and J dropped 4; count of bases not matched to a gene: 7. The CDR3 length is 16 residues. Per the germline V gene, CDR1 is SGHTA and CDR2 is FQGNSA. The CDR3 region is CASSIPGLAGYNEQFF. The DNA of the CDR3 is TGTGCCAGCAGCATACCCGGACTAGCGGGTTACAATGAGCAGTTCTTC.

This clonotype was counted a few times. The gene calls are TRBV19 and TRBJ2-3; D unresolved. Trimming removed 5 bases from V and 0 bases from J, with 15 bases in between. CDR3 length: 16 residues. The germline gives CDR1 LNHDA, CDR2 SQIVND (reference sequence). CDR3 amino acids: CASSDQDRPSTDTQYF. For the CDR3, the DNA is TGTGCCAGTAGTGACCAGGACCGACCTAGCACAGATACGCAGTATTTT.

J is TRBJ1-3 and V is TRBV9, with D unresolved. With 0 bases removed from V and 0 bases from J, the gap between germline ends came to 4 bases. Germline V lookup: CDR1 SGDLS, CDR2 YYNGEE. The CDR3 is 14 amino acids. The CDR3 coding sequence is TGTGCCAGCAGCGTAGCGAGCTCTGGAAACACCATATATTTT. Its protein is CASSVASSGNTIYF.

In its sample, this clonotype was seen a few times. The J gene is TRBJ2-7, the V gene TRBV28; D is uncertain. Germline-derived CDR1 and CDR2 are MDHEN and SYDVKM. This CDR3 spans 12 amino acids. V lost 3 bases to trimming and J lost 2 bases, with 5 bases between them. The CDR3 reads CASSFQPYEQYF. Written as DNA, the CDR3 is TGTGCCAGCAGTTTTCAGCCCTACGAGCAGTACTTC.